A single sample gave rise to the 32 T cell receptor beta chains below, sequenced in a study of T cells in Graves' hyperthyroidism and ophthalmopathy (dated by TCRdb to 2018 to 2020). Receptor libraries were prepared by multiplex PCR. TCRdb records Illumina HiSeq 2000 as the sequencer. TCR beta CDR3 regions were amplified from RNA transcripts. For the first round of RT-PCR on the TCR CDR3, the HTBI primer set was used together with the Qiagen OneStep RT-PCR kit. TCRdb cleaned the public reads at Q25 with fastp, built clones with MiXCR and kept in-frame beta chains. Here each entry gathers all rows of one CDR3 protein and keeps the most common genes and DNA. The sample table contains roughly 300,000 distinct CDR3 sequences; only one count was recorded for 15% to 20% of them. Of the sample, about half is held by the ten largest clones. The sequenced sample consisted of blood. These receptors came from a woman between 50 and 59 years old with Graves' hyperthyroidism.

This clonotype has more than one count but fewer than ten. The DNA for the CDR3 is TGTGCCATCAGTAAGCAGAAAAATAATTCACCCCTCCACTTT. It is translated as CAISKQKNNSPLHF. The genes are TRBV10-3 and TRBJ1-6, with D unresolved. Germline CDR1 is ENHRY and CDR2 is SYGVKD. The V end lost 5 bases, the J end lost 5 bases, and 10 bases lay between the germline ends. This CDR3 comprises 14 residues.

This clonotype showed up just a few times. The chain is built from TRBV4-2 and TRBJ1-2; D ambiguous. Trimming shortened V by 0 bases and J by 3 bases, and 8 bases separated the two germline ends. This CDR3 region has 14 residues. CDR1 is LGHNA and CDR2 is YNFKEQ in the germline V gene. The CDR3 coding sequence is TGTGCCAGCAGCCAAGAGCTGGTTGACTATGGCTACACCTTC. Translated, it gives CASSQELVDYGYTF.

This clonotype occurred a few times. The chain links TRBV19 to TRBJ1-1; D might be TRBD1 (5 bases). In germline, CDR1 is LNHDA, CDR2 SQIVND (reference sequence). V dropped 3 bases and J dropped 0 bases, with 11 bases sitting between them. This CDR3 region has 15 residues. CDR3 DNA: TGTGCCAGTAGTATCCCCGGGACGGTGAACACTGAAGCTTTCTTT. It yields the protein CASSIPGTVNTEAFF. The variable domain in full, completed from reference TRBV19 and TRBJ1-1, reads DGGITQSPKYLFRKEGQNVTLSCEQNLNHDAMYWYRQDPGQGLRLIYYSQIVNDFQKGDIAEGYSVSREKKESFPLTVTSAQKNPTAFYLCASSIPGTVNTEAFFGQGTRLTVV.

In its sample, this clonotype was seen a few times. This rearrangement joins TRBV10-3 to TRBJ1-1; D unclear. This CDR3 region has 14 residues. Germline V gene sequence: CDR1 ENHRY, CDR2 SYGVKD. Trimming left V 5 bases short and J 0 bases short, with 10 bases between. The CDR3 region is CAISLDGLNTEAFF. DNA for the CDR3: TGTGCCATCAGTCTCGACGGACTGAACACTGAAGCTTTCTTT.

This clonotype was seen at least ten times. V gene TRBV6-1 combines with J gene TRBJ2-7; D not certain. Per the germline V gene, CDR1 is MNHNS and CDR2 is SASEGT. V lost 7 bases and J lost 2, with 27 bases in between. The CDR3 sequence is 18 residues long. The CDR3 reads CASTPPLEGMVGAYEQYV. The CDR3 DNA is TGTGCCAGCACACCCCCCTTGGAAGGGATGGTAGGCGCCTACGAGCAGTACGTC.

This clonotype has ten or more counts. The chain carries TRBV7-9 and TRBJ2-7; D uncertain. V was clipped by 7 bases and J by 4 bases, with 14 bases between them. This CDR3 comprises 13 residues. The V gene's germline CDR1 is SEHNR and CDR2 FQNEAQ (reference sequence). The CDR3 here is CASTKGKGYEQYF. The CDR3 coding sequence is TGTGCCAGCACAAAGGGAAAAGGGTACGAGCAGTACTTC.

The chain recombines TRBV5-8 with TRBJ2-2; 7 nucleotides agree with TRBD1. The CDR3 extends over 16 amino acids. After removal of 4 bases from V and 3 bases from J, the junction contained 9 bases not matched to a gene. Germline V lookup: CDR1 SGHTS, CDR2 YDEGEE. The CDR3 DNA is TGTGCCAGCAGCGGTACCGGGACAGTGTACACCGGGGAGCTGTTTTTT. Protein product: CASSGTGTVYTGELFF.

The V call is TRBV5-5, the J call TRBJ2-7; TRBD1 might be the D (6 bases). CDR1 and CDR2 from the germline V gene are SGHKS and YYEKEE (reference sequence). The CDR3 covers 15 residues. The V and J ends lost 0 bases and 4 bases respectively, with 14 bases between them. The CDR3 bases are TGTGCCAGCAGCTTGGATCCCAGGGGTACTTACGAGCAGTACTTC. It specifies CASSLDPRGTYEQYF.

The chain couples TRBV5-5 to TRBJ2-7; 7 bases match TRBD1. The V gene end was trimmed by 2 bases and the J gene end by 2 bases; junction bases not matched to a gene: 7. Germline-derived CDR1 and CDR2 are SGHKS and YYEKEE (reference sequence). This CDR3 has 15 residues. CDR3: CASSFRDSITYEQYF. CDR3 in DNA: TGTGCCAGCAGCTTCCGGGACAGCATCACCTACGAGCAGTACTTC.

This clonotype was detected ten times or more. CDR3 sequence reads: CASSWGQGPNYGYTF. The DNA of the CDR3 is TGTGCCAGCAGTTGGGGACAGGGGCCTAACTATGGCTACACCTTC. The chain joins TRBV12-3 or TRBV12-4 to TRBJ1-2, with 10 bases aligning to TRBD1. The V segment lost 4 bases and the J segment 0 bases; nucleotides outside the gene matches: 2. The CDR3 is made up of 15 amino acids.

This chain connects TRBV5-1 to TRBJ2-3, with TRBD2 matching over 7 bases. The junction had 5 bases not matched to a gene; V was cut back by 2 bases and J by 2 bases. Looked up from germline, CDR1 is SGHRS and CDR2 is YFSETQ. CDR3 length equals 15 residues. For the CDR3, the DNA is TGCGCCAGCAGCTTTGGGACTATAAACACAGATACGCAGTATTTT. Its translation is CASSFGTINTDTQYF. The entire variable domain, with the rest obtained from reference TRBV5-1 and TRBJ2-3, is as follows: KAGVTQTPRYLIKTRGQQVTLSCSPISGHRSVSWYQQTPGQGLQFLFEYFSETQRNKGNFPGRFSGRQFSNSRSEMNVSTLELGDSALYLCASSFGTINTDTQYFGPGTRLTVL.

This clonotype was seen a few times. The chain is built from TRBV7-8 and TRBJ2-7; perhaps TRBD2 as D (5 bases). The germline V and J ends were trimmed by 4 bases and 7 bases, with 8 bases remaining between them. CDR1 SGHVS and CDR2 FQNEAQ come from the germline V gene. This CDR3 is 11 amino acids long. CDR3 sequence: CASSSRREQYF. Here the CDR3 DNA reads TGTGCCAGCAGCTCCCGGAGGGAGCAGTACTTC.

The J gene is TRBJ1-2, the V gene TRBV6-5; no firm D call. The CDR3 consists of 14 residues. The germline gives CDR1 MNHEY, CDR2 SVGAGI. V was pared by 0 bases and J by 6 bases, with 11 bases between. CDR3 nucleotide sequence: TGTGCCAGCAGTTACTCCGATAGTATTAATGGCTACACCTTC. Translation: CASSYSDSINGYTF.

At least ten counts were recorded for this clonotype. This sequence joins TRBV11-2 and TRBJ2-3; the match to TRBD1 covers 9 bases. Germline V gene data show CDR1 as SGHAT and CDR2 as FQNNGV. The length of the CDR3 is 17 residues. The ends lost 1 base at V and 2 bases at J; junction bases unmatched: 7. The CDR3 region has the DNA TGTGCCAGCAGCTTAGGGACAGGGGTTCTCTCCACAGATACGCAGTATTTT. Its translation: CASSLGTGVLSTDTQYF.

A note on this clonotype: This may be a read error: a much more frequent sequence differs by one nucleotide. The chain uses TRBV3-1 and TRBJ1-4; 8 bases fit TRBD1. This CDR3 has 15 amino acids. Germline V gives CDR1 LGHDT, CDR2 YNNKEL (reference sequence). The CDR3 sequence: CASSQGTGYPEKLLF. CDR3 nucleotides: TGTGCCAGCAGCCAAGGGACAGGGTATCCTGAAAAACTGCTTTTT.

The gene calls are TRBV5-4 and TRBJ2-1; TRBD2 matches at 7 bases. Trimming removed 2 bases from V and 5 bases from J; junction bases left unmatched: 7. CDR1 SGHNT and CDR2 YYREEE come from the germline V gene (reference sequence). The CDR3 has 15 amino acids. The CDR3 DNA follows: TGTGCCAGCAGCTTCCCCGGGACTACCCACAATGAGCAGTTCTTC. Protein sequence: CASSFPGTTHNEQFF.

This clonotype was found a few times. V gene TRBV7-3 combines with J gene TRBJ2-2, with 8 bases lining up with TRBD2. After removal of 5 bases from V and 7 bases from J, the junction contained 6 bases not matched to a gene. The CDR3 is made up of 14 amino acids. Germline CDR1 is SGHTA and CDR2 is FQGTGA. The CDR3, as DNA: TGTGCCAGCAGCCTGAGCGGGGGTGGCGGGGAGCTGTTTTTT. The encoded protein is CASSLSGGGGELFF. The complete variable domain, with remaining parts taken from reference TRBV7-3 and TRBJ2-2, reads GAGVSQTPSNKVTEKGKYVELRCDPISGHTALYWYRQSLGQGPEFLIYFQGTGAADDSGLPNDRFFAVRPEGSVSTLKIQRTERGDSAVYLCASSLSGGGGELFFGEGSRLTVL.

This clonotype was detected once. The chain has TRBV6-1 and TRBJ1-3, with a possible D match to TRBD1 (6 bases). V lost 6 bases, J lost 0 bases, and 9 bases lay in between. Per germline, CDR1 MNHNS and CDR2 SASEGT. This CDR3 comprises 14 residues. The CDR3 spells CASSQGLSGNTIYF. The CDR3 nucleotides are TGTGCCAGCAGCCAGGGGCTCTCTGGAAACACCATATATTTT.

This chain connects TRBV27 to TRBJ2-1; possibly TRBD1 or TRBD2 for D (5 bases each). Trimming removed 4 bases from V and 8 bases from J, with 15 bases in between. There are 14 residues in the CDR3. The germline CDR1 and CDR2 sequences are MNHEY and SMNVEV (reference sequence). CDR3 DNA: TGTGCCAGCAGTTGGGGGACCGTCGCGGATGAGCAGTTCTTC. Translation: CASSWGTVADEQFF.

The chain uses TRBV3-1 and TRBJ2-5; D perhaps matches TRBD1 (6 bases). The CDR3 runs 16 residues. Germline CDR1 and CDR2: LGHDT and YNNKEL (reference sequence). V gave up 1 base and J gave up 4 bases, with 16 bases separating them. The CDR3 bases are TGTGCCAGCAGCCAAGGGGGGACACAAAGAGGAGAGACCCAGTACTTC. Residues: CASSQGGTQRGETQYF.

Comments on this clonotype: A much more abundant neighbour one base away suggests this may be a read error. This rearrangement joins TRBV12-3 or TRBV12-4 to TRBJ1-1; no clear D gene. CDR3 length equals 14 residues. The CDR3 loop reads CASSLGLFRTEASF. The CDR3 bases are TGTGCCAGCAGTTTAGGTCTTTTCCGGACTGAAGCTTCCTTT.

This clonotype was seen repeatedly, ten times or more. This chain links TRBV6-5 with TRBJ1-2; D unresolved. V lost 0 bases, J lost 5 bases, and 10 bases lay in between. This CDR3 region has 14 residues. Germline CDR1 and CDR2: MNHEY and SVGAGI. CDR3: CASSYSTAAYGYTF. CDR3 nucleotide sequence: TGTGCCAGCAGTTACTCAACGGCGGCTTATGGCTACACCTTC.

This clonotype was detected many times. In DNA, the CDR3 is TGCAGTGCGCTAGGTGGGGTGGGGATTGAGCAGTACTTC. It codes for CSALGGVGIEQYF. This chain connects TRBV20-1 to TRBJ2-7, with D hard to call. The CDR3 extends over 13 amino acids. Trimming removed 6 bases from V and 7 bases from J, with 19 bases in between. Germline V lookup: CDR1 DFQATT, CDR2 SNEGSKA (reference sequence).

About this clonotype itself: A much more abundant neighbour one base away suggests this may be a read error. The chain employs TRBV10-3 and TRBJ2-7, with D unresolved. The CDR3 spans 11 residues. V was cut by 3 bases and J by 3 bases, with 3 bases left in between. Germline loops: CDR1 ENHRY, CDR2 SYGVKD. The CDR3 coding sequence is TGTGCCATCAGTGACAACTACGAGCAGTACTTC. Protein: CAISDNYEQYF.

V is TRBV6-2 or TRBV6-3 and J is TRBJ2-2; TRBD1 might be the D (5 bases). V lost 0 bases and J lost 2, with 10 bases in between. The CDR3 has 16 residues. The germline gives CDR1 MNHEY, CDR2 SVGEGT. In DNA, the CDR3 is TGTGCCAGCAGTTACTCCTGGGGCCTTAACACCGGGGAGCTGTTTTTT. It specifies CASSYSWGLNTGELFF.

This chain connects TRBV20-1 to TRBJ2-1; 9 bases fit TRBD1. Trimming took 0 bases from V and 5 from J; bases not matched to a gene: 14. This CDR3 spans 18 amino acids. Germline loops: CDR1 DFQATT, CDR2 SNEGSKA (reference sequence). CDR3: CSARDFQGDRVNNNEQFF. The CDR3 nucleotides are TGCAGTGCTAGAGATTTCCAAGGGGACAGGGTAAACAACAATGAGCAGTTCTTC.

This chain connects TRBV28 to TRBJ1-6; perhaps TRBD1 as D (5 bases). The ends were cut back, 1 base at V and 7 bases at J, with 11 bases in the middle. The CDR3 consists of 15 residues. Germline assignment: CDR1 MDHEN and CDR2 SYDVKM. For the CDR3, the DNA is TGTGCCAGCAGTTTATTCGACAGCCAAAATTCACCCCTCCACTTT. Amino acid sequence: CASSLFDSQNSPLHF. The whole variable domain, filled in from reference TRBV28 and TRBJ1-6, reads DVKVTQSSRYLVKRTGEKVFLECVQDMDHENMFWYRQDPGLGLRLIYFSYDVKMKEKGDIPEGYSVSREKKERFSLILESASTNQTSMYLCASSLFDSQNSPLHFGNGTRLTVT.

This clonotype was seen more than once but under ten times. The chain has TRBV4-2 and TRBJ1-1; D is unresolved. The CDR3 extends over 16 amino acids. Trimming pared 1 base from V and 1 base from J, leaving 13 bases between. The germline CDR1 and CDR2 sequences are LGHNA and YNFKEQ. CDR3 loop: CASSQVPGSENTEAFF. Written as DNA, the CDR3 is TGTGCCAGCAGCCAAGTTCCCGGCAGCGAGAACACTGAAGCTTTCTTT.

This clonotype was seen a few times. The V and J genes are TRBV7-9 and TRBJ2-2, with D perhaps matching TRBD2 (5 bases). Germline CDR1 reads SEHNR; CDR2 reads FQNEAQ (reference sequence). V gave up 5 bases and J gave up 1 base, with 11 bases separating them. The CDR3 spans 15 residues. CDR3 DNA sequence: TGTGCCAGCAGCCGCCTAGGGAGGAACACCGGGGAGCTGTTTTTT. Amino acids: CASSRLGRNTGELFF.

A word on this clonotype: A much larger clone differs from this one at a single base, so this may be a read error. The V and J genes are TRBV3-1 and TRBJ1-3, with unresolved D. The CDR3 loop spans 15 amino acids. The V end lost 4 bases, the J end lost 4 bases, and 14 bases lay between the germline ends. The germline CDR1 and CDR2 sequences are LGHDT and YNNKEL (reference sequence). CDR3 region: CASSPDLGSGNTIYF. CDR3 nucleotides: TGTGCCAGCAGCCCAGATTTAGGGAGCGGAAACACCATATATTTT.

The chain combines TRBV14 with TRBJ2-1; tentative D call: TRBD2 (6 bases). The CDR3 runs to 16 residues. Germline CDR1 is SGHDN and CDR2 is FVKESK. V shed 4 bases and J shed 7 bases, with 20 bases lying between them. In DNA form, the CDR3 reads TGTGCCAGCAGCCCCCGGTTGGGGGGAGTTTGGAATGAGCAGTTCTTC. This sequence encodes CASSPRLGGVWNEQFF.

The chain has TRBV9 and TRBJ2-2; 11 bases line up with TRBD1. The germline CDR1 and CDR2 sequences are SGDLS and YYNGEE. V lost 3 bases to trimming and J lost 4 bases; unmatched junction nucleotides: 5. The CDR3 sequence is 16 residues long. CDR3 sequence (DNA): TGTGCCAGCAGCGACGGACAGGGGGCGAGCACCGGGGAGCTGTTTTTT. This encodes CASSDGQGASTGELFF.